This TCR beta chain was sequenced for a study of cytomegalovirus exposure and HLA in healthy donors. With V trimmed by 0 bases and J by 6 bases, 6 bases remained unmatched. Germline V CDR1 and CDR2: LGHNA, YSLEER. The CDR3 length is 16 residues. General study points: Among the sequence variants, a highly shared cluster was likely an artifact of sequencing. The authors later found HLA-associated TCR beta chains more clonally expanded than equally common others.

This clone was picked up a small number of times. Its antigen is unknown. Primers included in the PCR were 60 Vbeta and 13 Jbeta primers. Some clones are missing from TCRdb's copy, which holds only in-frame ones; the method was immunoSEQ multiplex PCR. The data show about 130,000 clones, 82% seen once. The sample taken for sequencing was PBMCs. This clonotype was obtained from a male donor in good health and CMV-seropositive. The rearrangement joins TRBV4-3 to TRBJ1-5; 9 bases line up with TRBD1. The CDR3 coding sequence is TGCGCCAGCAGCCAAGATCTGGGACAGGGAACTCAGCCCCAGCATTTT. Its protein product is CASSQDLGQGTQPQHF.